The rows below give T cell receptor beta chains drawn from one sample of a study of cytotoxic CD8 clonotypes in ibrutinib-treated CLL. TCRdb's copy holds only in-frame clones and misses some; the assay was immunoSEQ multiplex PCR. The sample includes around 20,000 clones, roughly three quarters seen only once; the top ten take 28%. The sample here was PBMCs, taken after 24 months of ibrutinib treatment. These receptor sequences come from a human donor with chronic lymphocytic leukemia. Each CDR3 is given with its conserved first and last residue. The D gene is left open where the match is weak. Expanded clones get a size class; other rows say once, few or many, or leave the size out.

TRBJ2-3 - - TRBV27 CASSSYTDTQYF TGTGCCAGCAGTTCATACACAGATACGCAGTATTTT
TRBJ2-1 once - TRBV18 CASSPARHNGDEQFF TGTGCCAGCTCACCAGCCCGTCATAACGGCGATGAGCAGTTCTTC
TRBJ1-4 few - TRBV4-1 CASSLEIGSNEKLFF TGCGCCAGCAGCCTCGAGATTGGGAGTAATGAAAAACTGTTTTTT
TRBJ2-6 - TRBD1 TRBV5-1 CASSAGTANSGANVLTF TGCGCCAGCAGCGCCGGGACAGCTAACTCTGGGGCCAACGTCCTGACTTTC
TRBJ2-5 - - TRBV11-2 CASSLTRADKETQYF TGTGCCAGCAGCTTAACTCGGGCGGATAAAGAGACCCAGTACTTC
TRBJ1-1 - TRBD1 TRBV19 CASTTGMNTEAFF TGTGCCAGTACGACAGGGATGAACACTGAAGCTTTCTTT
TRBJ2-1 - TRBD1 TRBV19 CASTGTGIGGEQFF TGTGCCAGTACCGGGACAGGGATTGGTGGTGAGCAGTTCTTC
TRBJ1-1 - - TRBV10-1 CASSEWESTEAFF TGCGCCAGCAGTGAATGGGAGAGCACTGAAGCTTTCTTT
TRBJ2-2 - - TRBV12-5 CASGLQGQLTGELFF TGTGCTAGTGGTCTGCAAGGACAGCTCACCGGGGAGCTGTTTTTT
TRBJ1-2 - - TRBV11-2 CASSLESTSGYTF TGTGCCAGCAGCTTAGAGAGTACTTCTGGCTACACCTTC
TRBJ1-3 - - TRBV15 CATSSSRGRIANTIYF TGTGCCACCAGCAGTTCCCGGGGGCGCATTGCAAACACCATATATTTT
TRBJ1-4 few TRBD1 TRBV7-8 CASSRDRAGEKLFF TGTGCCAGCAGCAGGGACAGGGCAGGGGAAAAACTGTTTTTT
TRBJ2-7 - - TRBV10-1 CASSRGYEQYF TGCGCCAGCAGTAGGGGCTACGAGCAGTACTTC
TRBJ2-7 - - TRBV10-1 CASSESMMGYEQYF TGCGCCAGCAGTGAGTCGATGATGGGCTACGAGCAGTACTTC
TRBJ1-2 - - TRBV7-9 CASSLGRGGYTF TGTGCCAGCAGCTTGGGGAGGGGAGGCTACACCTTC
TRBJ1-6 - TRBD1 TRBV11-2 CASSRMGQGIYNSPLHF TGTGCCAGCAGTCGTATGGGACAGGGGATCTATAATTCACCCCTCCACTTT
TRBJ2-7 - - TRBV5-6 CASSLLRDSNPNEQYF TGTGCCAGCAGCCTATTGAGGGACTCAAACCCCAACGAGCAGTACTTC
TRBJ2-7 - - TRBV5-1 CASSGRLAYEQYF TGCGCCAGCAGCGGGAGACTAGCCTACGAGCAGTACTTC
TRBJ2-5 - - TRBV29-1 CSVEMVPLETQYF TGCAGCGTTGAAATGGTACCCCTGGAGACCCAGTACTTC
TRBJ1-2 - TRBD1 TRBV27 CASSFQGAFNYGYTF TGTGCCAGCAGTTTTCAGGGGGCCTTTAACTATGGCTACACCTTC
TRBJ2-7 - TRBD1 TRBV19 CASSPQLTGSYEQYF TGTGCCAGTAGTCCGCAACTGACAGGGTCCTACGAGCAGTACTTC
TRBJ1-4 - TRBD1 TRBV19 CASSMLFRTGDNEKLFF TGTGCCAGTAGTATGTTGTTCAGGACAGGGGATAATGAAAAACTGTTTTTT
TRBJ2-1 - - TRBV14 CASSQPRQGGKNEQFF TGTGCCAGCAGCCAACCCCGGCAGGGGGGAAAGAATGAGCAGTTCTTC
TRBJ1-2 - - TRBV2 CASNGVAYGYTF TGTGCCAGCAACGGGGTAGCCTATGGCTACACCTTC
TRBJ1-2 - TRBD1 TRBV11-1 CASSSRQGYGYTF TGTGCCAGCAGCTCGCGACAGGGCTATGGCTACACCTTC
TRBJ1-1 - - TRBV7-9 CASSLAPGVEYRTEAFF TGTGCCAGCAGCTTAGCGCCGGGGGTTGAATACCGCACTGAAGCTTTCTTT
TRBJ2-1 - TRBD1 TRBV7-9 CASSLVPGQGEVVNEQFF TGTGCCAGCAGCTTAGTTCCGGGACAGGGTGAGGTAGTGAATGAGCAGTTCTTC
TRBJ2-5 few - TRBV29-1 CSATSGQTFRETQYF TGCAGCGCCACATCGGGACAAACCTTTCGGGAGACCCAGTACTTC
TRBJ1-2 - TRBD1 TRBV5-6 CASSPTGVAYGYTF TGTGCCAGCAGCCCCACAGGGGTTGCCTATGGCTACACCTTC
TRBJ1-2 - - TRBV29-1 CSVDQGRSYGYTF TGCAGCGTTGATCAGGGGCGCAGCTATGGCTACACCTTC
TRBJ1-4 few TRBD1 TRBV27 CASSLQGDEKLFF TGTGCCAGCAGTCTACAGGGGGACGAAAAACTGTTTTTT
TRBJ2-3 - - TRBV27 CASSLPPVHRGPSTDTQYF TGTGCCAGCAGTTTGCCTCCCGTACATCGGGGACCTAGCACAGATACGCAGTATTTT
TRBJ2-5 - TRBD1 TRBV5-6 CASSRTGETQYF TGTGCCAGCAGCCGGACAGGAGAGACCCAGTACTTC
TRBJ1-1 - - TRBV10-3 CAISDEWCYTEAFF TGTGCCATCAGTGATGAATGGTGCTACACTGAAGCTTTCTTT
TRBJ1-1 few - TRBV18 CASSSRGRLNTEAFF TGTGCCAGCTCATCGAGGGGACGGCTGAACACTGAAGCTTTCTTT
TRBJ1-2 - - TRBV6-5 CASSYRQGGGYTF TGTGCCAGCAGTTACCGGCAGGGAGGTGGCTACACCTTC
TRBJ2-3 - TRBD1 TRBV27 CASSLLGPGTGADTQYF TGTGCCAGCAGTTTATTAGGCCCGGGGACAGGGGCAGATACGCAGTATTTT
TRBJ1-5 - - TRBV11-2 CASSLGGGDQPQHF TGTGCCAGCAGCTTAGGCGGGGGGGATCAGCCCCAGCATTTT
TRBJ1-3 - TRBD1 TRBV5-4 CASSMDRGAGNTIYF TGTGCCAGCAGCATGGACAGGGGTGCTGGAAACACCATATATTTT
TRBJ1-1 - - TRBV19 CASSGGQNTEAFF TGTGCCAGTAGTGGGGGACAGAACACTGAAGCTTTCTTT
TRBJ1-1 - - TRBV27 CASSLGPTGNTEAFF TGTGCCAGCAGTTTAGGCCCAACAGGTAACACTGAAGCTTTCTTT
TRBJ2-7 - - TRBV10-3 CAISESSGDLSYEQYF TGTGCCATCAGTGAGTCGTCGGGGGACCTCTCCTACGAGCAGTACTTC
TRBJ1-1 - - TRBV11-2 CASSGDRVNTEAFF TGTGCCAGCAGCGGAGACAGAGTGAACACTGAAGCTTTCTTT
TRBJ1-2 - - TRBV19 CASSPYTYGYTF TGTGCCAGTAGTCCATACACCTATGGCTACACCTTC
TRBJ1-1 - TRBD1 TRBV9 CASSAQGAEAFF TGTGCCAGCAGCGCCCAGGGGGCTGAAGCTTTCTTT
TRBJ1-1 once - TRBV14 CASSQDLRGKAFF TGTGCCAGCAGCCAAGATCTGCGGGGTAAAGCTTTCTTT
TRBJ2-1 - - TRBV7-6 CASSLGPGLYNEQFF TGTGCCAGCAGCCTAGGTCCAGGACTTTACAATGAGCAGTTCTTC
TRBJ2-2 - TRBD1 TRBV5-1 CASSLGDRDTGELFF TGCGCCAGCAGCTTGGGGGACAGGGACACCGGGGAGCTGTTTTTT
TRBJ2-3 - - TRBV11-2 CASSFETGYTDTQYF TGTGCCAGCAGCTTTGAGACTGGTTACACAGATACGCAGTATTTT
TRBJ1-2 - - TRBV7-9 CASSLEGYGYTF TGTGCCAGCAGCTTGGAGGGATATGGCTACACCTTC
TRBJ1-6 once TRBD1 TRBV4-2 CASSSTGNNSPLHF TGTGCCAGCAGCTCGACAGGGAATAATTCACCCCTCCACTTT
TRBJ1-1 - - TRBV5-6 CASSYKTEAFF TGTGCCAGCAGCTACAAAACTGAAGCTTTCTTT